This T cell receptor beta chain was identified during a study of OX40 agonist ivuxolimab in advanced cancers. Germline V CDR1 and CDR2: LGHNA, YSLEER. The junction had 4 bases not matched to a gene; V was cut back by 0 bases and J by 3 bases. This CDR3 is 16 amino acids long. TCRdb keeps only in-frame clones here, not all; method: immunoSEQ multiplex PCR. Among more than 75,000 clones listed, roughly 87% were seen once. The source is an adult with an advanced solid tumor such as melanoma, head and neck, liver or kidney cancer. The specimen was CD4+ or CD8+ T cells sorted from blood, collected in a trial of the OX40 agonist ivuxolimab. The chain joins TRBV4-3 to TRBJ2-3; 9 nucleotides match TRBD2. The CDR3 sequence: CASSQDRTSVTDTQYF. DNA of the CDR3: TGCGCCAGCAGCCAAGATAGGACTAGCGTGACAGATACGCAGTATTTT.